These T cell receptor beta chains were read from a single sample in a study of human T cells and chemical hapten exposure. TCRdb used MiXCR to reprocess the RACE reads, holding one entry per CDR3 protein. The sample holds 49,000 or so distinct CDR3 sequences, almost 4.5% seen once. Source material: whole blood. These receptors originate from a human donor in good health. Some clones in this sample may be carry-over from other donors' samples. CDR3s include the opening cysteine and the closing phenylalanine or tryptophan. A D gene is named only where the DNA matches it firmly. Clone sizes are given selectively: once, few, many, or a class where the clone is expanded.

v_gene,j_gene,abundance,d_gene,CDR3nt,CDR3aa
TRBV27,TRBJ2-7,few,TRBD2,TGTGCCAGCAGTTTAATCGCTAGCGGGAGAAACGAGCAGTACTTC,CASSLIASGRNEQYF
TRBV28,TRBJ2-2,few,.,TGTGCCAGCAGAGTCACAGGTTTAAACACCGGGGAGCTGTTTTTT,CASRVTGLNTGELFF
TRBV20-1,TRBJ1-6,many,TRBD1,TGCAGTGCTCCTACAGGGGGTAATTCACCCCTCCACTTT,CSAPTGGNSPLHF
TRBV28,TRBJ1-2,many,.,TGTGCCAGCAGTCCTCCCCCGAGGACAGCTTCCTATGGCTACACCTTC,CASSPPPRTASYGYTF
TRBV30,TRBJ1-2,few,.,TGTGCCTGGACAGACAGCGTATATGGCTACACCTTC,CAWTDSVYGYTF
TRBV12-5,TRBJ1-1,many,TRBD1,TGTGCTAGTGGACTCGGACAGGGAACGAACACTGAAGCTTTCTTT,CASGLGQGTNTEAFF
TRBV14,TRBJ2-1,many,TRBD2,TGTGCCAGCAGCCCTCAACCCCGAACTAGCGGGAGCTCCTACAATGAGCAGTTCTTC,CASSPQPRTSGSSYNEQFF
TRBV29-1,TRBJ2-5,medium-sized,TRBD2,TGCAGCGCTTTAGCGGGAGCACAAGAGACCCAGTACTTC,CSALAGAQETQYF
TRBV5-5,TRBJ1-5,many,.,TGTGCCAGCAGCTTCCGGCCAGGGAGCAATCAGCCCCAGCATTTT,CASSFRPGSNQPQHF
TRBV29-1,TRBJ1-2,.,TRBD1,TGCAGCGTTGAAGGGGGACAGAGCTATGGCTACACCTTC,CSVEGGQSYGYTF
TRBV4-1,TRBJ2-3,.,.,TGCGCCAGCAGCCAGCCGAGTTCTAGCCGAGTAGATACGCAGTATTTT,CASSQPSSSRVDTQYF
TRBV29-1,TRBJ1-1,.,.,TGCAGCGGTCGAAGCTTGAACACTGAAGCTTTCTTT,CSGRSLNTEAFF
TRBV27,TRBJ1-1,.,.,TGTGCCAGCAGTTCGAGTTGGAGCCAGGAAGCTTTCTTT,CASSSSWSQEAFF
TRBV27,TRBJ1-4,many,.,TGTGCCAGCAGTGGACAGTCAACTAATGAAAAACTGTTTTTT,CASSGQSTNEKLFF
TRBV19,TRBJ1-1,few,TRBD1,TGTGCCAGTAGTATCGCCCGTCCTGGACAGGGGGACACTGAAGCTTTCTTT,CASSIARPGQGDTEAFF
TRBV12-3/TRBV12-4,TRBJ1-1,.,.,TGTGCCAGCAGCCCCTGGACAGCGAACACTGAAGCTTTCTTT,CASSPWTANTEAFF
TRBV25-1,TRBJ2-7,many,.,TGTGCCAGCAGTGAATTAGGAGGGAACGAGCAGTACTTC,CASSELGGNEQYF
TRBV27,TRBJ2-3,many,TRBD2,TGTGCCAGCAGTCCGGGACTAGCGACAGATACGCAGTATTTT,CASSPGLATDTQYF
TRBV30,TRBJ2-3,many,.,TGTGCCTGGAGTGTAGGCGCTAGCGGCACAGATACGCAGTATTTT,CAWSVGASGTDTQYF
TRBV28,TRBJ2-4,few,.,TGTGCCAGCAGTTTATATCCTCTAGCCAAAAACATTCAGTACTTC,CASSLYPLAKNIQYF
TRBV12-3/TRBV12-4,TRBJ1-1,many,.,TGTGCCAGCAGTTTAAATTTTATTGAAGCTTTCTTT,CASSLNFIEAFF
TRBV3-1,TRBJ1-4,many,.,TGTGCCAGCAGCCGAAGGGGTTCCGGAAAGGAAAAACTGTTTTTT,CASSRRGSGKEKLFF
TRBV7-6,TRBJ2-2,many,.,TGTGCCAGCAGCTTAGCCAGAGGCACCACCGGGGAGCTGTTTTTT,CASSLARGTTGELFF
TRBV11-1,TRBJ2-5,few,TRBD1,TGTGCCAGCAGTGAAACAGGGGGCGAAGAGACCCAGTACTTC,CASSETGGEETQYF
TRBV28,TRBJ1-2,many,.,TGTGCCAGCAGTCCCCTGGACAGAACCTCATATGGCTACACCTTC,CASSPLDRTSYGYTF
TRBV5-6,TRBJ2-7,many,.,TGTGCCAGCAGCTGGACGCCAGACCACGAGCAGTACTTC,CASSWTPDHEQYF
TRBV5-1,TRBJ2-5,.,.,TGCGCCAGCAGCTTAATCGACGGGCAAGAGACCCAGTACTTC,CASSLIDGQETQYF
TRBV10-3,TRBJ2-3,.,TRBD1,TGTGCCATCAGCGACGCGAAGGGGGCCCTGCTGACAGATACGCCGTATTTT,CAISDAKGALLTDTPYF
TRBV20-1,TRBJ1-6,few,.,TGCAGTGCCAATTTCGGGACTCTGGGTTCACCCCTCCACTTT,CSANFGTLGSPLHF
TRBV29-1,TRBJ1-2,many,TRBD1,TGCAGCGTTGAAGACGACAGGGGGCGGTCTGGCTACACCTTC,CSVEDDRGRSGYTF
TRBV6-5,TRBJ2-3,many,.,TGTGCCAGCAGTTACTCGATACGGCCGGGTGGTCTGGATACGCAGTATTTT,CASSYSIRPGGLDTQYF
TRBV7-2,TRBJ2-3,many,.,TGTGCCAGCAGCCTAGGATCTGTGGGCCCAGATACGCAGTATTTT,CASSLGSVGPDTQYF
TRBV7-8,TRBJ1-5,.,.,TGTGCCAGCAGCTTAGATCCAGGCCGGGATCAGCCCCAGCATTTT,CASSLDPGRDQPQHF
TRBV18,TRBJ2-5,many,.,TGTGCCAGCTCACCACCCTCAGAAGAGACCCAGTACTTC,CASSPPSEETQYF
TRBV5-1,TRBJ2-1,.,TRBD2,TGCGCCAGCAGCACGGGGGGCGGGAGGTTTGAGCAGTTCTTC,CASSTGGGRFEQFF
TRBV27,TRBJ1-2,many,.,TGTGCCAGCATCGCCTCCCGGGACTATGGCTACACCTTC,CASIASRDYGYTF
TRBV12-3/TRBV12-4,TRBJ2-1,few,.,TGTGCCAGCAGTTTAGTGGTGACGATAACATCCGACTCCTACAATGAGCAGTTCTTC,CASSLVVTITSDSYNEQFF
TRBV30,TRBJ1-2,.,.,TGTGCCTGGAAGTGGGGGGGCGTCGGTGGCTACACCTTC,CAWKWGGVGGYTF
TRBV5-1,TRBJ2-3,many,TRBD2,TGCGCCAGCAGGTATCTAGCGGGAGGAGGAACAGATACGCAGTATTTT,CASRYLAGGGTDTQYF
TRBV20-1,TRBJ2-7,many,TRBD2,TGCAGTGCTAGAACCGGGACTACACCCTACGAGCAGTACTTC,CSARTGTTPYEQYF
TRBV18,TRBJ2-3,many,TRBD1,TGTGCCAGCTCACCAAGGACAGGGGCCGATACGCAGTATTTT,CASSPRTGADTQYF
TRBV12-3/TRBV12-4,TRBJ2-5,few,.,TGTGCCAGCAGTCCCCCACGGGGGACCATCCAAGAGACCCAGTACTTC,CASSPPRGTIQETQYF
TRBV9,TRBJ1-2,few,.,TGTGCCAGCAGCGTAGGTGAAGGGGCTTATGGCTACACCTTC,CASSVGEGAYGYTF
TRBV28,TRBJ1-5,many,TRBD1,TGTGCCAGCAGTTTACGCAGGGGGCAGGGTCAGCCCCAGCATTTT,CASSLRRGQGQPQHF
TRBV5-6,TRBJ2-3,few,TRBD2,TGTGCCAGCAGCTTGGTAGCGGGGCTCTCCACAGATACGCAGTATTTT,CASSLVAGLSTDTQYF
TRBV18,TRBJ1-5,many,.,TGTGCCAGCTCACCTGGGTTGGGAGATCAGCCCCAGCATTTT,CASSPGLGDQPQHF